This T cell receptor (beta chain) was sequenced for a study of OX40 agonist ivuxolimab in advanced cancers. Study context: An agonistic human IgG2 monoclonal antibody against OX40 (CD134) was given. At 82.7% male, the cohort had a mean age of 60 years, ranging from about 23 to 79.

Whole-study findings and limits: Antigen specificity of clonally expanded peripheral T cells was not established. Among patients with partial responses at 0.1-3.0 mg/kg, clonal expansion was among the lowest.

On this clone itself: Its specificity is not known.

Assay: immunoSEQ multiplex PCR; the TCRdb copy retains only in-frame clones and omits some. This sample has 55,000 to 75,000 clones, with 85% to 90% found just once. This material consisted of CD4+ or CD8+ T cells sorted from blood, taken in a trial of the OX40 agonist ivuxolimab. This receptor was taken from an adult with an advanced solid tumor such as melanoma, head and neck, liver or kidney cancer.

CDR3 in amino acids: CASSLGSGSDTQYF. DNA of the CDR3: TGTGCCAGCAGCTTAGGAAGCGGGAGCGATACGCAGTATTTT. The chain uses TRBV7-8 and TRBJ2-3; TRBD2 agrees at 8 bases. This CDR3 spans 14 amino acids. The germline V gene encodes CDR1 SGHVS and CDR2 FQNEAQ. Germline trimming cut 1 base from V and 6 bases from J; bases unmatched to any gene: 3.